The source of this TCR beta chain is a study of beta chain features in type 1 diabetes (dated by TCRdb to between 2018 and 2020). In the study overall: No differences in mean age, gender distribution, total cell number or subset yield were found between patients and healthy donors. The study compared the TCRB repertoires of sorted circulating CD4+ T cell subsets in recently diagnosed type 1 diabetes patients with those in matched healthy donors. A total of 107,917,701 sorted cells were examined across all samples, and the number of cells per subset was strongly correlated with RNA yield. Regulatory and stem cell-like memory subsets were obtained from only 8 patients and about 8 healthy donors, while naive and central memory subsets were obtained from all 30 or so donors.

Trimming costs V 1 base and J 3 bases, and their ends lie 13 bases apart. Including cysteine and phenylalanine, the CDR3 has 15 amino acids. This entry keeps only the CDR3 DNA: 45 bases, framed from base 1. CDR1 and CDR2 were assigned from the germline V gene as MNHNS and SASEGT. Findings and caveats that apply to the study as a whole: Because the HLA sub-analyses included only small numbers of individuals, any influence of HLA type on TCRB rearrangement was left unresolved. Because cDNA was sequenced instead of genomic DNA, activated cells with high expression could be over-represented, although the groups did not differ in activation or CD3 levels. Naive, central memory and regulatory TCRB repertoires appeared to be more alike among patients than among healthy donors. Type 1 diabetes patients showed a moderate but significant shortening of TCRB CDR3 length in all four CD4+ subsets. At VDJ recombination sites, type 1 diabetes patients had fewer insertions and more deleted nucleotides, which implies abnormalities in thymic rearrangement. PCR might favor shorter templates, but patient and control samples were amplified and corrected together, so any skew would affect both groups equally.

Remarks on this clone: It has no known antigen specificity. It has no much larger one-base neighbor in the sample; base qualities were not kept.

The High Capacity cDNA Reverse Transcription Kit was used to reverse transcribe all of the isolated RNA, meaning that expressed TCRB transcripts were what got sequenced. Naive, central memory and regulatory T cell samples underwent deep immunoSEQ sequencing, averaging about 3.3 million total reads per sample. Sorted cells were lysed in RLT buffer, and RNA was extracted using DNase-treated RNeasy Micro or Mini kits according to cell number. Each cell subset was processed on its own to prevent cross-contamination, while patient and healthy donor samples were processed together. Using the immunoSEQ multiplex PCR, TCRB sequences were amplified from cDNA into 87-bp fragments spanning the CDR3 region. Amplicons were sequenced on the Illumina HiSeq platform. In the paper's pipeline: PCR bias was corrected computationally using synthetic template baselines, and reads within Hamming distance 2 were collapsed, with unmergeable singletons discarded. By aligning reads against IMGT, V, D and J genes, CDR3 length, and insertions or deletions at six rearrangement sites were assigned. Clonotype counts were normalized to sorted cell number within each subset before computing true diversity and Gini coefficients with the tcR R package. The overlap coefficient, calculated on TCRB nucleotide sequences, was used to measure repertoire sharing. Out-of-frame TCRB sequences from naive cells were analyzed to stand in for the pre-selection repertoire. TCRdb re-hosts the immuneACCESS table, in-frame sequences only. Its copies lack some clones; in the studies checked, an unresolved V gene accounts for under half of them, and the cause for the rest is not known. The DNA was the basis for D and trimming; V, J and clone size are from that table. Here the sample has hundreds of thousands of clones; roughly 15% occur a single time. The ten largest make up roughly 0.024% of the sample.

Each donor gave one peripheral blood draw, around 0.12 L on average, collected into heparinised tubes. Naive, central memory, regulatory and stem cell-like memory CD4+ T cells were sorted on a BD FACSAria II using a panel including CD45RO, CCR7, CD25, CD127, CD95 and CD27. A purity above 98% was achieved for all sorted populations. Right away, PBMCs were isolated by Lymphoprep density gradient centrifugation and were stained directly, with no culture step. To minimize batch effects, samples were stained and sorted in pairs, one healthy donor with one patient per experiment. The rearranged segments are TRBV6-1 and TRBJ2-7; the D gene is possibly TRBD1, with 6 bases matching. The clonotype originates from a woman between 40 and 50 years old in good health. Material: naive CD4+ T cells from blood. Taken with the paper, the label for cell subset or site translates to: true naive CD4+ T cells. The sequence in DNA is TGTGCCAGCAGTGAAGGTGGGACAACCTACTACGAGCAGTACTTC. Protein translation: CASSEGGTTYYEQYF.